This is a list of T cell receptor beta chains from one sample in a study of radiotherapy plus CTLA-4 blockade in lung cancer. Profiled with immunoSEQ multiplex PCR; TCRdb holds only in-frame clones, not every one. The table shows 60,000 to 70,000 clones, with 70% to 85% occurring only once. The sequencing used peripheral blood, collected from a patient treated with radiotherapy plus ipilimumab. These receptors were taken from a human donor with non-small cell lung cancer who had a complete response to radiotherapy plus ipilimumab. CDR3s include the opening cysteine and the closing phenylalanine or tryptophan. A D gene is named only where the DNA matches it firmly.

d_call: .
v_call: TRBV5-1
j_call: TRBJ2-2
cdr3_aa: CASSLGQAYTGELFF
cdr3_nt: TGCGCCAGCAGCTTGGGGCAGGCCTACACCGGGGAGCTGTTTTTT

d_call: .
v_call: TRBV7-9
j_call: TRBJ1-5
cdr3_aa: CASSLAGLGDQPQHF
cdr3_nt: TGTGCCAGCAGCTTGGCCGGACTTGGGGATCAGCCCCAGCATTTT

d_call: .
v_call: TRBV5-1
j_call: TRBJ2-1
cdr3_aa: CASSLALYNEQFF
cdr3_nt: TGCGCCAGCAGCTTGGCACTATACAATGAGCAGTTCTTC

d_call: .
v_call: TRBV4-2
j_call: TRBJ1-6
cdr3_aa: CASSQPRRDAYNSPLHF
cdr3_nt: TGTGCCAGCAGCCAACCCCGAAGGGACGCCTATAATTCACCCCTCCACTTT

d_call: .
v_call: TRBV15
j_call: TRBJ2-5
cdr3_aa: CATSREVVQETQYF
cdr3_nt: TGTGCCACCAGCAGAGAAGTGGTACAAGAGACCCAGTACTTC

d_call: TRBD1
v_call: TRBV18
j_call: TRBJ1-5
cdr3_aa: CASSPGQGYQPQHF
cdr3_nt: TGTGCCAGCTCACCAGGACAGGGTTATCAGCCCCAGCATTTT

d_call: .
v_call: TRBV7-2
j_call: TRBJ2-7
cdr3_aa: CASSLFAGATYEQYF
cdr3_nt: TGTGCCAGCAGCTTATTTGCGGGGGCCACCTACGAGCAGTACTTC

d_call: .
v_call: TRBV7-9
j_call: TRBJ2-2
cdr3_aa: CASSVRGGELFF
cdr3_nt: TGTGCCAGCAGCGTTAGGGGTGGGGAGCTGTTTTTT

d_call: .
v_call: TRBV30
j_call: TRBJ1-2
cdr3_aa: CAWSVWGVNYGYTF
cdr3_nt: TGTGCCTGGAGTGTTTGGGGGGTTAACTATGGCTACACCTTC

d_call: TRBD1
v_call: TRBV6-5
j_call: TRBJ1-3
cdr3_aa: CASRAGGVGNTIYF
cdr3_nt: TGTGCCAGCAGAGCAGGGGGGGTTGGAAACACCATATATTTT

d_call: TRBD1
v_call: TRBV5-1
j_call: TRBJ1-2
cdr3_aa: CASSSGQGAHYGYTF
cdr3_nt: TGCGCCAGCAGCTCCGGACAGGGGGCTCACTATGGCTACACCTTC

d_call: .
v_call: TRBV18
j_call: TRBJ2-3
cdr3_aa: CASSGQDTDTQYF
cdr3_nt: TGTGCCAGCTCAGGTCAGGACACAGATACGCAGTATTTT

d_call: .
v_call: TRBV2
j_call: TRBJ2-2
cdr3_aa: CASSREGANTGELFF
cdr3_nt: TGTGCCAGCAGCAGGGAGGGGGCGAACACCGGGGAGCTGTTTTTT

d_call: TRBD1
v_call: TRBV5-1
j_call: TRBJ1-1
cdr3_aa: CASTETGPRREAFF
cdr3_nt: TGCGCCAGCACCGAGACAGGGCCGAGAAGGGAAGCTTTCTTT

d_call: .
v_call: TRBV4-3
j_call: TRBJ1-5
cdr3_aa: CASSQARDQPQHF
cdr3_nt: TGCGCCAGCAGCCAAGCTAGAGATCAGCCCCAGCATTTT

d_call: .
v_call: TRBV19
j_call: TRBJ1-2
cdr3_aa: CASSIGQPRDGYTF
cdr3_nt: TGTGCCAGTAGTATTGGACAGCCCAGGGATGGCTACACCTTC

d_call: TRBD1
v_call: TRBV27
j_call: TRBJ1-2
cdr3_aa: CASSSGGQGELYGYTF
cdr3_nt: TGTGCCAGCAGTTCCGGGGGACAGGGGGAGCTCTATGGCTACACCTTC